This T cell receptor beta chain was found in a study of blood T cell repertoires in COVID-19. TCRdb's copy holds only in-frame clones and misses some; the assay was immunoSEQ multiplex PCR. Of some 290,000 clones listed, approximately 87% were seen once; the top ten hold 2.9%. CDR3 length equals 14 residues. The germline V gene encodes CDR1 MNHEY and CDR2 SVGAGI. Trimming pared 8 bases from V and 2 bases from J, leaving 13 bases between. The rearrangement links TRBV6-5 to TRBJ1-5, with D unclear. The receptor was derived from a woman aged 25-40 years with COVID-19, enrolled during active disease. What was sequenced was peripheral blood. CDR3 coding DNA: TGTGCCAGCTCTCGAGACAAGGGCAATCAGCCCCAGCATTTT. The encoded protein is CASSRDKGNQPQHF.